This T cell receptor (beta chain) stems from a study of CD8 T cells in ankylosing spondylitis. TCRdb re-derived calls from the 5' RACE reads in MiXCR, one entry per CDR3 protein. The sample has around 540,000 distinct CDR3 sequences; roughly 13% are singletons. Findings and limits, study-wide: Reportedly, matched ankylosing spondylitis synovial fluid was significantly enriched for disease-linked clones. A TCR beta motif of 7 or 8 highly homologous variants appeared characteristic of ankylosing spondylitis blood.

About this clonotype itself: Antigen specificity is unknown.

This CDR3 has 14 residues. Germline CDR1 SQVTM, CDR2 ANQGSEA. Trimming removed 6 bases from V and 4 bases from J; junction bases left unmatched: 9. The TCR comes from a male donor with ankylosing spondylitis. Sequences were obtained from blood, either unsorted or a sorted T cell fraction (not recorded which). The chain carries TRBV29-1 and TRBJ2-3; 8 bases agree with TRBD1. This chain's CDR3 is CSVAGGHGSDTQYF. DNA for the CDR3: TGCAGCGTCGCAGGGGGCCATGGATCAGATACGCAGTATTTT.